The 7 T cell receptor beta chains given below trace back to one sample, sequenced in a study of blood T cells in healthy people across ages. Using a J-beta primer mix together with a sample-barcoded 5' primer, a second PCR was run for about 7 to 12 cycles. TCRdb processed the 5' RACE reads anew with MiXCR; each CDR3 protein has one entry. Of hundreds of thousands of distinct CDR3 sequences listed, around a quarter are singletons. The same sample was also studied in work on T cells of mothers and their children.

Input material: blood. These receptors all come from a boy aged 5 to 17 in good health.

The genes are TRBV20-1 and TRBJ1-1; perhaps TRBD1 as D (5 bases). Trimming shortened V by 0 bases and J by 5 bases, and 10 bases separated the two germline ends. CDR3 length equals 13 residues. The germline gives CDR1 DFQATT, CDR2 SNEGSKA (reference sequence). Written as DNA, the CDR3 is TGCAGTGCTAGAGACAGGGAAATGACTGAAGCTTTCTTT. This codes for CSARDREMTEAFF.

The J gene is TRBJ2-5, the V gene TRBV28, with TRBD2 matching 8 bases. The end of the DNA fits TRBJ2-1 better, so the J call may be wrong. CDR3 length equals 14 residues. Germline V lookup: CDR1 MDHEN, CDR2 SYDVKM. The CDR3 DNA follows: TGTGCCAGCAGTGGGCCGGGAGGGGGCAATGAGCAGTTCTTC. Residues: CASSGPGGGNEQFF.

This clonotype was picked up a small number of times. This chain uses TRBV28 with TRBJ2-2; D is undetermined. The CDR3 loop spans 13 amino acids. Trimming took 2 bases from V and 6 from J, leaving 7 bases between them. Germline CDR1 and CDR2: MDHEN and SYDVKM. The CDR3 reads CASSLLEAGELFF. DNA of the CDR3: TGTGCCAGCAGTTTACTAGAGGCCGGGGAGCTGTTTTTT.

This chain connects TRBV5-1 to TRBJ1-1, with D uncertain. V lost 4 bases, J lost 4 bases, and 14 bases lay in between. Germline assignment: CDR1 SGHRS and CDR2 YFSETQ. This CDR3 contains 14 residues. CDR3: CASSVDPSATEAFF. CDR3 nucleotide sequence: TGCGCCAGCAGCGTGGACCCGTCGGCCACTGAAGCTTTCTTT.

The chain is built from TRBV7-9 and TRBJ2-5, with D perhaps TRBD1 or TRBD2 (5 bases each). The CDR3 length is 14 residues. V dropped 8 bases and J dropped 7 bases, with 20 bases sitting between them. CDR1 and CDR2 from the germline V gene are SEHNR and FQNEAQ (reference sequence). Here the CDR3 DNA reads TGTGCCAGCCTCAAGGAAGAGGGGTCAGGGACCCAGTACTTC. Residues: CASLKEEGSGTQYF.

This clonotype came up a few times. This sequence joins TRBV27 and TRBJ1-1, with unresolved D. The CDR3 is 13 amino acids. The V end lost 4 bases, the J end lost 4 bases, and 10 bases lay between the germline ends. The germline V gene has CDR1 MNHEY and CDR2 SMNVEV (reference sequence). In DNA, the CDR3 is TGTGCCAGCAGTTGGGCTTCCGGCACTGAAGCTTTCTTT. This codes for CASSWASGTEAFF.

This chain connects TRBV19 to TRBJ2-5; 10 bases are shared with TRBD2. The junction had 17 bases not matched to a gene; V was cut back by 9 bases and J by 4 bases. Germline V lookup: CDR1 LNHDA, CDR2 SQIVND (reference sequence). The length of the CDR3 is 17 residues. The CDR3 region has the DNA TGTGCCAGCGCACCGGGGCTCTTAGCGGGAGGTAGAGAGACCCAGTACTTC. This translates into CASAPGLLAGGRETQYF.